One and the same sample provided the 3 T cell receptor beta chains below, sequenced in a study of CD8+ T cells in alopecia areata. Treatment of the sample: oral pan-JAK inhibitor, 5-10 mg twice daily. RNA was isolated and reverse transcribed to cDNA, the sequencing template. Data came from immunoSEQ multiplex PCR; TCRdb stores just in-frame clones and leaves some out. The sample has fewer than 200,000 clones; roughly 53% are singletons. Material: CD8+ T cells sorted from blood, obtained at week 24, from a patient treated with tofacitinib. These receptors all come from a human donor with alopecia areata.

This rearrangement joins TRBV11-1 to TRBJ2-5; D is perhaps TRBD1 or TRBD2 (6 bases each). There are 16 residues in the CDR3. Trimming pared 5 bases from V and 1 base from J, leaving 17 bases between. From germline, CDR1 is SGHAT and CDR2 FQDESV (reference sequence). The CDR3 protein is CASSGGPRGLQETQYF. DNA of the CDR3: TGTGCCAGCAGCGGGGGGCCTCGAGGCCTCCAAGAGACCCAGTACTTC.

The gene calls are TRBV9 and TRBJ2-2, with D uncertain. CDR3 length equals 13 residues. CDR1 and CDR2 (germline): SGDLS, YYNGEE. V lost 3 bases and J 9 bases, leaving 12 bases between the germline ends. This chain's CDR3 is CASSGLGLRELFF. As DNA, the CDR3 is TGTGCCAGCAGCGGCTTGGGTCTCAGGGAGCTGTTTTTT.

The J gene is TRBJ2-7, the V gene TRBV5-6; 9 positions agree with TRBD1. V gave up 4 bases and J gave up 1 base; unmatched junction bases: 6. This CDR3 has 15 residues. CDR1 and CDR2 from the germline V gene are SGHDT and YYEEEE. CDR3: CASSEPGTGSYEQYF. The CDR3 nucleotides read TGTGCCAGCAGCGAACCCGGGACAGGGTCCTACGAGCAGTACTTC.